One TCR beta chain is described in this entry. The sample belongs to a study of shared clonotypes between healthy human individuals. This CDR3 spans 16 amino acids. The V gene lost 7 bases and the J gene lost 5 bases, with 24 bases spanning the gap. CDR1 is ENHRY, CDR2 SYGVKD, per germline. The table came from immunoSEQ multiplex PCR; TCRdb's copy has only in-frame clones and leaves some out. The sample records approximately 440,000 clones, approximately 77% being singletons. The receptor's source is a woman aged 40 to 50 in good health. Some clones in this sample may be carry-over from other donors' samples. Sequencing input: PBMCs. The V gene is TRBV10-3, the J gene TRBJ2-7; the D is unclear. CDR3: CAIKEGGWADPHEQYF. The CDR3 bases are TGTGCCATCAAAGAAGGTGGGTGGGCGGACCCACACGAGCAGTACTTC.